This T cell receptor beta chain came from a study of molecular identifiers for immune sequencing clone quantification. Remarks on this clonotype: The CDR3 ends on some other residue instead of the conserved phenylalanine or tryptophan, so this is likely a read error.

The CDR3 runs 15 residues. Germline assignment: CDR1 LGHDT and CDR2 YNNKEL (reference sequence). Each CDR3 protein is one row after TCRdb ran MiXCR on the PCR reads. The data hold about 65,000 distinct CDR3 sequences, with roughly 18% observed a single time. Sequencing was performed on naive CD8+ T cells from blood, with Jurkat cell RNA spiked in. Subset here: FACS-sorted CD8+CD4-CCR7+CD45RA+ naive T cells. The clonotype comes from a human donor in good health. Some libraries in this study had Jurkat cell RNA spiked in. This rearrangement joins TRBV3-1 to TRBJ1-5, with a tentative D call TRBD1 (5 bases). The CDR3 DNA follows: TGTGTCAGCAGCCAAAAGGGACCGACTAATCAGCCCCAGCATTCT. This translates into CVSSQKGPTNQPQHS.